The subject of this entry is one T cell receptor (beta chain). Its antigen is still unknown. The data were taken from a study of cytomegalovirus exposure and HLA in healthy donors. Findings of the study overall: Rarity marked most TCR sequences, yet some public TCRs occurred in many donors. Later analysis reportedly placed an Asian-associated ancestry cluster below the roughly 680-donor mean in N-insertions. Associated with HLA alleles at 0.05 false discovery rate in a later analysis were 16,951 TCR beta sequences. Available immune exposure information was restricted to CMV serostatus only.

The CDR3 runs to 17 residues. Between the trimmed V and J ends, which lost 0 bases and 9 bases, there was a span of 21 bases. Germline lookup yields CDR1 LGHNA and CDR2 YNFKEQ. It was with 60 Vbeta and 13 Jbeta primers that the PCR ran. The method was immunoSEQ multiplex PCR; TCRdb's version includes in-frame clones alone and lacks a portion of them. Of 65,000 to 90,000 clones in the sample, approximately 78% were seen once. Source material: PBMCs. The chain couples TRBV4-2 to TRBJ1-5, with D possibly matching TRBD1 (5 bases). This TCR derives from a man aged 18 to 29 in good health and CMV-seronegative. The CDR3 sequence is CASSQDASGGTMRPQHF. CDR3 nucleotides: TGTGCCAGCAGCCAAGATGCATCGGGGGGAACAATGAGGCCCCAGCATTTT.